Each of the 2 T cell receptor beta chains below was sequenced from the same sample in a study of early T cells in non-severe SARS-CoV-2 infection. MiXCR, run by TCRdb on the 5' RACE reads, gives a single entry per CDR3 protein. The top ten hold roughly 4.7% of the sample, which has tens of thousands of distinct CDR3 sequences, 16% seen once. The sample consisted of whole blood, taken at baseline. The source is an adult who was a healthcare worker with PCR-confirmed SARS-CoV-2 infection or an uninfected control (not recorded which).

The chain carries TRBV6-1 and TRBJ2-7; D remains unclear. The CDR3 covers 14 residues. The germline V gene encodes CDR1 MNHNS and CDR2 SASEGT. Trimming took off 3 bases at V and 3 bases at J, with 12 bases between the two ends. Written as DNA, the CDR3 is TGTGCCAGCAGTGATGGACCTTCGCGCTACGAGCAGTACTTC. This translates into CASSDGPSRYEQYF.

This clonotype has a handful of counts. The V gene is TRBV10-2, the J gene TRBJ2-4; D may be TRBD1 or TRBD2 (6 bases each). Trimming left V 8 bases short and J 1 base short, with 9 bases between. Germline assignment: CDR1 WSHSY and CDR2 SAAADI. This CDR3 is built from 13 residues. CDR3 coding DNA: TGCGCCAGCGGAGGGGGTGCCAAAAACATTCAGTACTTC. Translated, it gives CASGGGAKNIQYF.